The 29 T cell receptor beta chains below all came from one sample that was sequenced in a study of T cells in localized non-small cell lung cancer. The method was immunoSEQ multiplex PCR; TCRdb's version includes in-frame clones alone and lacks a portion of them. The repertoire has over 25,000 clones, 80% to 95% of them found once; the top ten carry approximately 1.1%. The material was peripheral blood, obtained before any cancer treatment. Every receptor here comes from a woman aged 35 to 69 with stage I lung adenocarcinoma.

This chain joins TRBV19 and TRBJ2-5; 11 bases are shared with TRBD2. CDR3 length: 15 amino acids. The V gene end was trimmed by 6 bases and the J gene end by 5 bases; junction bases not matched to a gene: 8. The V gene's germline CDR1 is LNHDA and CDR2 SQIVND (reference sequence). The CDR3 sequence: CASRGARTSGETQYF. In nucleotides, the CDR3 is TGTGCCAGTAGAGGGGCTAGGACTAGCGGGGAGACCCAGTACTTC.

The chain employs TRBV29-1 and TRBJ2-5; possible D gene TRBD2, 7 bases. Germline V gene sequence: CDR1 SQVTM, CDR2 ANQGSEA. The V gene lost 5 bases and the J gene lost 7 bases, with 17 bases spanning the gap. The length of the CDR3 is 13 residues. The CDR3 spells CSVKSTGGGTQYF. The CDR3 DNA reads TGCAGCGTTAAATCGACAGGCGGGGGGACCCAGTACTTC.

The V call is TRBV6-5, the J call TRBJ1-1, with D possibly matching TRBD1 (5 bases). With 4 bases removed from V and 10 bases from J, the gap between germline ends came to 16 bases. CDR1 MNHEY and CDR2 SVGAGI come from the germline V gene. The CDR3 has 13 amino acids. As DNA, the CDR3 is TGTGCCAGCAGTTCCGCGGGGGGGTTCGGAGCTTTCTTT. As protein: CASSSAGGFGAFF.

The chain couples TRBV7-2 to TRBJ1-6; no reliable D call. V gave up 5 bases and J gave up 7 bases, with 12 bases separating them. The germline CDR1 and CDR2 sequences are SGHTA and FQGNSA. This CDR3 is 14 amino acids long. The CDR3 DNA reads TGTGCCAGCAGCCCAGTGGGAGGGAATTCACCCCTCCACTTT. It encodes CASSPVGGNSPLHF.

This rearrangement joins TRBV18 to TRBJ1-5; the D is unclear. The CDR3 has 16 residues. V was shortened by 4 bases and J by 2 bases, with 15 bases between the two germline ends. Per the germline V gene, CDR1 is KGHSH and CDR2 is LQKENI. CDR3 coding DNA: TGTGCCAGCTCACACGGCCTTGGGAATCGCAATCAGCCCCAGCATTTT. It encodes CASSHGLGNRNQPQHF.

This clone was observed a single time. CDR3: CASSRTGGDSPLHF. CDR3 DNA: TGTGCCAGCAGCCGGACAGGGGGGGATTCACCCCTCCACTTT. The gene calls are TRBV6-5 and TRBJ1-6; 10 bases agree with TRBD1. J gave up 8 bases and V 6 bases, and 4 bases lay outside the gene matches. This CDR3 region has 14 residues. Germline assignment: CDR1 MNHEY and CDR2 SVGAGI.

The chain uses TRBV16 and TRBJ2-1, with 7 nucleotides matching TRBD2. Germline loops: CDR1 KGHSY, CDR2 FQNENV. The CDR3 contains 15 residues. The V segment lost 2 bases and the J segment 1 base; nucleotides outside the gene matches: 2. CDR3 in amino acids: CASSQPSGSYNEQFF. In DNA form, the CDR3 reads TGTGCCAGCAGCCAACCTAGCGGTTCCTACAATGAGCAGTTCTTC. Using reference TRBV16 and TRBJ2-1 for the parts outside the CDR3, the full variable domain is GEEVAQTPKHLVRGEGQKAKLYCAPIKGHSYVFWYQQVLKNEFKFLISFQNENVFDETGMPKERFSAKCLPNSPCSLEIQATKLEDSAVYFCASSQPSGSYNEQFFGPGTRLTVL.

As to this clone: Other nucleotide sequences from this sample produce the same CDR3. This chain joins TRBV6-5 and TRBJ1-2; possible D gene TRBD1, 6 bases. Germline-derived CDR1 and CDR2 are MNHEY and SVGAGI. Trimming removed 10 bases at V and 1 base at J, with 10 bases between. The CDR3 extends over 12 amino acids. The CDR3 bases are TGTGCCACTCGACAGGTTAACTATGGCTACACCTTC. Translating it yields CATRQVNYGYTF.

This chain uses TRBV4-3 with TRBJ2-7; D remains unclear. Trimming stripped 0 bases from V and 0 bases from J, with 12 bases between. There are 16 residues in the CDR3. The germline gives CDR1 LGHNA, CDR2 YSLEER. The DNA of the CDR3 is TGCGCCAGCAGCCAAGATCCGAGTGGCGCCTCCTACGAGCAGTACTTC. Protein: CASSQDPSGASYEQYF.

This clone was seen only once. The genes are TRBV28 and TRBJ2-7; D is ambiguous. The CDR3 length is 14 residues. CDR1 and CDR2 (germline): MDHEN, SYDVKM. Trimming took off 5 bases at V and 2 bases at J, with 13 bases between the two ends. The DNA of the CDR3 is TGTGCCAGCAGTGCCCCGGCTGAAGCCTACGAGCAGTACTTC. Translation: CASSAPAEAYEQYF.

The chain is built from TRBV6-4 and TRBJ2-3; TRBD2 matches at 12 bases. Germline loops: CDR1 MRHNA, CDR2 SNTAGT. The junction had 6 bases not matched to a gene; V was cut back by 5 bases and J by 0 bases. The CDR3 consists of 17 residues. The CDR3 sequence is CASSHNGTSGSTDTQYF. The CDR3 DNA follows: TGTGCCAGCAGTCACAACGGGACTAGCGGGAGCACAGATACGCAGTATTTT.

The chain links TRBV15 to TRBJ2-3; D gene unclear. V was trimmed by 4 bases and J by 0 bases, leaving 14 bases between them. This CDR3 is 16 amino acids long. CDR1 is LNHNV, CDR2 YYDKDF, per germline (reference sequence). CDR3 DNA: TGTGCCACCAGCAAGACCCCCCTAGGAAGCACAGATACGCAGTATTTT. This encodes CATSKTPLGSTDTQYF.

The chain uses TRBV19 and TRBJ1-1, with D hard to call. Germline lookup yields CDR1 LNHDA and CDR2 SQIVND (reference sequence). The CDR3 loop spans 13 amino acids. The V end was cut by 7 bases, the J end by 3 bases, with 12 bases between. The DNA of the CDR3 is TGTGCCAGTACCCCCCACTGGGACACTGAAGCTTTCTTT. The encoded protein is CASTPHWDTEAFF. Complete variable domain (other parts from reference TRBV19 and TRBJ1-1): DGGITQSPKYLFRKEGQNVTLSCEQNLNHDAMYWYRQDPGQGLRLIYYSQIVNDFQKGDIAEGYSVSREKKESFPLTVTSAQKNPTAFYLCASTPHWDTEAFFGQGTRLTVV.

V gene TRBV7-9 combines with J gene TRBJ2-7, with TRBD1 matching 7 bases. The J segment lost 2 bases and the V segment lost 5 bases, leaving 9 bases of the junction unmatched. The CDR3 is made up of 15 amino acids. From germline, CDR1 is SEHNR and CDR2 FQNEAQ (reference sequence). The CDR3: CASSRLGTDPYEQYF. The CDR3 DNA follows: TGTGCCAGCAGCCGCCTAGGGACAGATCCCTACGAGCAGTACTTC.

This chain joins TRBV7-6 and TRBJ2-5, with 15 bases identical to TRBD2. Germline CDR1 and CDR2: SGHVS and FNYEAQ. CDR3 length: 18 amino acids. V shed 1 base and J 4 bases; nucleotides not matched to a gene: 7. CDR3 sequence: CASSLDVPGLAGGETQYF. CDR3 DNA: TGTGCCAGCAGCTTAGACGTCCCGGGACTAGCGGGAGGAGAGACCCAGTACTTC. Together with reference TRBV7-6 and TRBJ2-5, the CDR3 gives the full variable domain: GAGVSQSPRYKVTKRGQDVALRCDPISGHVSLYWYRQALGQGPEFLTYFNYEAQQDKSGLPNDRFSAERPEGSISTLTIQRTEQRDSAMYRCASSLDVPGLAGGETQYFGPGTRLLVL.

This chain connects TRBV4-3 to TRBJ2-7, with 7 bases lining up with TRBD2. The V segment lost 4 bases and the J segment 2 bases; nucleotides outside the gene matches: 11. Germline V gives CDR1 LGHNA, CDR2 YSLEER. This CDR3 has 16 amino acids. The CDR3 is CASSPATSGVPYEQYF. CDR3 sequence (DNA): TGCGCCAGCAGCCCAGCCACGAGCGGGGTCCCCTACGAGCAGTACTTC.

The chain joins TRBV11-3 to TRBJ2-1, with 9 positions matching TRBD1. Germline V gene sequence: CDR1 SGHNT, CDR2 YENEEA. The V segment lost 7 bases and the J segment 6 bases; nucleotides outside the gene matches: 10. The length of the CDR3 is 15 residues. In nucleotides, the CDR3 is TGTGCCAGCACCGCGCGGGACAGGGAACCCAATGAGCAGTTCTTC. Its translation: CASTARDREPNEQFF.

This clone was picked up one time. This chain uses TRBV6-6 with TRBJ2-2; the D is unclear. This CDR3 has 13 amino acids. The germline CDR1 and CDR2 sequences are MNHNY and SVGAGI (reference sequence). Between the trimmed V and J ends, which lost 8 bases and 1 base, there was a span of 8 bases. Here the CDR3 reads CASQPGNTGELFF. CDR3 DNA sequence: TGTGCCAGCCAGCCGGGGAACACCGGGGAGCTGTTTTTT.

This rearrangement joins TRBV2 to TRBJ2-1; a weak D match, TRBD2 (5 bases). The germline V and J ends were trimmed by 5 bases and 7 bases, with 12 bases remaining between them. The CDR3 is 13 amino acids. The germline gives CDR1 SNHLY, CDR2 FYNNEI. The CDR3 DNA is TGTGCCAGCAGTAGAGGAGGTAGGAATGAGCAGTTCTTC. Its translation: CASSRGGRNEQFF.

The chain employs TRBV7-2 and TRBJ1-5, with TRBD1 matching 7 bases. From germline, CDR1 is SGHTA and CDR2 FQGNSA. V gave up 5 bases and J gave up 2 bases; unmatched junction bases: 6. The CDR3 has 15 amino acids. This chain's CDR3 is CASSPTGVRNQPQHF. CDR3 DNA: TGTGCCAGCAGCCCCACAGGGGTTCGCAATCAGCCCCAGCATTTT.

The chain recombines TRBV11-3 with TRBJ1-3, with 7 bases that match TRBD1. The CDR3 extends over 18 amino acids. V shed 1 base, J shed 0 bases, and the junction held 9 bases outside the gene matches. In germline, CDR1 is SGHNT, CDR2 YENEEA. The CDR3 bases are TGTGCCAGCAGCTTAGGAGAAACAGGGGTGCTCTCTGGAAACACCATATATTTT. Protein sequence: CASSLGETGVLSGNTIYF.

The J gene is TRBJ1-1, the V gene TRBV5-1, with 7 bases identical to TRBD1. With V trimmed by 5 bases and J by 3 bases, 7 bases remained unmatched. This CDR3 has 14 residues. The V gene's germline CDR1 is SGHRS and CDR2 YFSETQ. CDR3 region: CASSPFDRDTEAFF. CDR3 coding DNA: TGCGCCAGCAGTCCGTTCGACAGGGACACTGAAGCTTTCTTT.

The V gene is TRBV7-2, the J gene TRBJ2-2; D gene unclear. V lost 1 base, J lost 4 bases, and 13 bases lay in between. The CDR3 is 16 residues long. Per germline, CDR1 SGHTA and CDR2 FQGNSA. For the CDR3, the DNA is TGTGCCAGCAGCTTAGTTAGTTCCCGGCTCACCGGGGAGCTGTTTTTT. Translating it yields CASSLVSSRLTGELFF.

The CDR3 spells CASSLVRLAGNYEQYF. The CDR3 coding sequence is TGTGCCAGCAGCTTAGTAAGACTAGCGGGGAACTACGAGCAGTACTTC. The J gene is TRBJ2-7, the V gene TRBV7-9; 11 positions match TRBD2. The germline V gene encodes CDR1 SEHNR and CDR2 FQNEAQ (reference sequence). The CDR3 is 16 residues long. J was trimmed by 3 bases and V by 1 base; bases with no gene match: 5.

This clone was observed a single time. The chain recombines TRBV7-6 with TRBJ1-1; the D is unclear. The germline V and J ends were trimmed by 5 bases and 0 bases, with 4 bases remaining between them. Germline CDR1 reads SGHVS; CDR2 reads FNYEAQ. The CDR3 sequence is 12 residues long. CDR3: CASSHLNTEAFF. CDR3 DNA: TGTGCCAGCAGCCATTTGAACACTGAAGCTTTCTTT.

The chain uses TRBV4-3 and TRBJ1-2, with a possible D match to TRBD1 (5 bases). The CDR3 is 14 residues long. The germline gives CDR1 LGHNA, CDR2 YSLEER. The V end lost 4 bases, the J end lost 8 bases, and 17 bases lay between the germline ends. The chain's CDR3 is CASSPQARVGGYTF. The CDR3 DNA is TGCGCCAGCAGCCCCCAGGCCAGGGTCGGCGGCTACACCTTC.

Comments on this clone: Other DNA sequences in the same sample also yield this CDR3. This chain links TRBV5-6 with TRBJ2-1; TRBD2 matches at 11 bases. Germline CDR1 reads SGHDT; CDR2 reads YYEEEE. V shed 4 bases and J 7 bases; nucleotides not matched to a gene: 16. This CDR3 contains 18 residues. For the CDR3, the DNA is TGTGCCAGCAGCGCGGCGGGACTAAGACTAGCGGGACTAAATGAGCAGTTCTTC. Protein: CASSAAGLRLAGLNEQFF. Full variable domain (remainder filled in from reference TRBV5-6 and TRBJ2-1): DAGVTQSPTHLIKTRGQQVTLRCSPKSGHDTVSWYQQALGQGPQFIFQYYEEEERQRGNFPDRFSGHQFPNYSSELNVNALLLGDSALYLCASSAAGLRLAGLNEQFFGPGTRLTVL.

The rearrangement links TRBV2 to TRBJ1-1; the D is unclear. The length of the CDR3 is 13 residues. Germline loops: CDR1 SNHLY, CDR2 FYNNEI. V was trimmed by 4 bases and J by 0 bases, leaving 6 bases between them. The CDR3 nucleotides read TGTGCCAGCAGTGTTTATATGAACACTGAAGCTTTCTTT. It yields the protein CASSVYMNTEAFF.

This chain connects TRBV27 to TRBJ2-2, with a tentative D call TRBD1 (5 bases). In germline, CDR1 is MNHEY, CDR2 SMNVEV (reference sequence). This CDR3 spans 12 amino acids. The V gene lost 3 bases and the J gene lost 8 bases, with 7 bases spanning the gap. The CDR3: CASSFRQGELFF. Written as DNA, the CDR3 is TGTGCCAGCAGTTTCCGACAGGGGGAGCTGTTTTTT.